This passage covers 7 T cell receptor beta chains from one sample sequenced in a study of blood T cell repertoires in COVID-19. Clones were read by immunoSEQ multiplex PCR, and TCRdb kept only the in-frame ones, dropping some. The profile shows around 70,000 clones, 91% of them singletons. Sequencing was done on a sample of peripheral blood. Source of these receptors: a human donor in a cohort sampled during active COVID-19.

The V gene is TRBV21-1, the J gene TRBJ1-5. TRBV21-1 is noted as a pseudogene. This CDR3 is 16 amino acids long. The CDR3 region has the DNA TGTGCCAGCAGCATGGGGGGTAACATGGGCGATCAGCCCCAGCATTTT. Encoded protein: CASSMGGNMGDQPQHF.

This chain joins TRBV9 and TRBJ2-7, with 7 bases aligning to TRBD1. Germline-derived CDR1 and CDR2 are SGDLS and YYNGEE. The V segment lost 0 bases and the J segment 4 bases; nucleotides outside the gene matches: 10. CDR3 size: 16 residues. The chain's CDR3 is CASSVGPTGAGYEQYF. The DNA for the CDR3 is TGTGCCAGCAGCGTAGGTCCCACAGGGGCAGGATACGAGCAGTACTTC.

This sequence joins TRBV9 and TRBJ2-7; 13 bases agree with TRBD2. Germline CDR1 SGDLS, CDR2 YYNGEE. This CDR3 has 13 amino acids. V was clipped by 1 base and J by 10 bases; unmatched bases: 2. The CDR3 nucleotides read TGTGCCAGCAGCGTAACTAGCGGGAGGGAACAGTACTTC. Protein: CASSVTSGREQYF.

This chain joins TRBV27 and TRBJ2-6; 8 bases map to TRBD1. Germline CDR1 reads MNHEY; CDR2 reads SMNVEV (reference sequence). Unmatched junction bases numbered 4, after V lost 2 bases and J lost 4 bases. The CDR3 length is 16 residues. As DNA, the CDR3 is TGTGCCAGCAGTTTACAGGGGGCGCAGGGGGCCAACGTCCTGACTTTC. Its translation: CASSLQGAQGANVLTF.

The chain uses TRBV19 and TRBJ2-6, with D uncertain. V was cut by 5 bases and J by 2 bases, with 7 bases left in between. This CDR3 has 14 amino acids. Germline-derived CDR1 and CDR2 are LNHDA and SQIVND (reference sequence). CDR3 loop: CASSSRAGANVLTF. In DNA, the CDR3 is TGTGCCAGTAGTTCCCGAGCTGGGGCCAACGTCCTGACTTTC.

The chain joins TRBV19 to TRBJ2-7; D is possibly TRBD2 (5 bases). This CDR3 has 16 residues. Germline assignment: CDR1 LNHDA and CDR2 SQIVND (reference sequence). Trimming cost V 5 bases and J 0 bases, with 17 bases left between them. CDR3 region: CASSRAGSGSSYEQYF. DNA of the CDR3: TGTGCCAGTAGTCGGGCAGGCAGCGGCAGCTCCTACGAGCAGTACTTC.

This chain links TRBV5-6 with TRBJ2-1, with 7 bases that match TRBD2. The junction had 10 bases not matched to a gene; V was cut back by 4 bases and J by 3 bases. The length of the CDR3 is 16 residues. Germline CDR1 and CDR2: SGHDT and YYEEEE. CDR3 region: CASSPLGREIYNEQFF. The CDR3 DNA reads as TGTGCCAGCAGCCCCCTGGGGCGGGAGATCTACAATGAGCAGTTCTTC.